Below are 23 T cell receptor beta chains sequenced from a single sample in a study of cytomegalovirus exposure and HLA in healthy donors. PCR used 60 Vbeta primers and 13 Jbeta primers. Some clones are missing from TCRdb's copy, which holds only in-frame ones; the method was immunoSEQ multiplex PCR. The sample lists 110,000 to 150,000 clones; 9.7% were seen once. Sequenced sample: PBMCs. Source of these receptors: a man aged 45-60 years in good health and CMV-seronegative.

There are a few counts of this clone. The J gene is TRBJ2-5, the V gene TRBV10-1, with D possibly TRBD1 on 6 matching bases. This CDR3 is 13 amino acids long. Germline V CDR1 and CDR2: WNHNN, SYGVQD (reference sequence). V lost 0 bases and J lost 5, with 7 bases in between. CDR3 DNA sequence: TGCGCCAGCAGTGAGTCGGGGGCTGAGACCCAGTACTTC. Encoded protein: CASSESGAETQYF.

This clone was seen only a few times. This chain uses TRBV29-1 with TRBJ2-7, with D tentatively TRBD1 (6 bases). Germline CDR1 SQVTM, CDR2 ANQGSEA. This CDR3 spans 12 amino acids. The V end lost 6 bases, the J end lost 0 bases, and 9 bases lay between the germline ends. This CDR3 reads CSVGDTSYEQYF. In DNA, the CDR3 is TGCAGCGTGGGGGACACCTCCTACGAGCAGTACTTC.

This clone showed up just a few times. The J gene is TRBJ2-7, the V gene TRBV19; D is perhaps TRBD2 (7 bases). V lost 3 bases and J 5 bases, leaving 20 bases between the germline ends. The CDR3 spans 16 residues. The germline V gene has CDR1 LNHDA and CDR2 SQIVND (reference sequence). The CDR3 DNA reads as TGTGCCAGTAGTATCCTGGGAGGGGGGGGCATCGACGAGCAGTACTTC. Translating it yields CASSILGGGGIDEQYF.

The sample holds a few counts of this clone. The chain has TRBV30 and TRBJ2-3; a weak D match, TRBD2 (6 bases). V lost 0 bases and J 2 bases, leaving 9 bases between the germline ends. Looked up from germline, CDR1 is GTSNPN and CDR2 is SVGIG (reference sequence). CDR3 length: 14 amino acids. Here the CDR3 reads CAWSVGGVTDTQYF. The DNA of the CDR3 is TGTGCCTGGAGTGTTGGAGGGGTCACAGATACGCAGTATTTT.

There are a few counts of this clone. The chain carries TRBV19 and TRBJ2-3, with 7 bases matching TRBD1. Trimming took 6 bases from V and 5 from J; bases not matched to a gene: 14. Looked up from germline, CDR1 is LNHDA and CDR2 is SQIVND (reference sequence). There are 16 residues in the CDR3. CDR3 nucleotides: TGTGCCAGTAGATTCTCAGACAGGGCTCCAGGAGATACGCAGTATTTT. Its translation: CASRFSDRAPGDTQYF.

The J gene is TRBJ1-5, the V gene TRBV7-4; 8 positions agree with TRBD1. The CDR3 covers 15 residues. V was clipped by 5 bases and J by 7 bases; unmatched bases: 10. From germline, CDR1 is SGHVT and CDR2 SQSDAQ. CDR3 coding DNA: TGTGCCAGCAGCCAGGGGGCCTTAGGCTGGCAGCCCCAGCATTTT. Translating gives CASSQGALGWQPQHF.

This chain joins TRBV6-6 and TRBJ2-7; D gene ambiguous. V lost 4 bases, J lost 2 bases, and 6 bases lay in between. CDR1 and CDR2 (germline): MNHNY, SVGAGI (reference sequence). This CDR3 comprises 12 residues. This chain's CDR3 is CASSSYPYEQYF. CDR3 in DNA: TGTGCCAGCAGTTCCTACCCCTACGAGCAGTACTTC.

In this sample, this clone turned up a few times. The chain is built from TRBV19 and TRBJ1-5; D unresolved. The CDR3 has 14 residues. With 4 bases removed from V and 3 bases from J, the gap between germline ends came to 10 bases. CDR1 is LNHDA and CDR2 is SQIVND in the germline V gene (reference sequence). The CDR3 DNA follows: TGTGCCAGTAGTACCTCCGGGTTCAATCAGCCCCAGCATTTT. It yields the protein CASSTSGFNQPQHF.

In this sample, this clone turned up a few times. The chain joins TRBV19 to TRBJ1-2; TRBD1 might be the D (6 bases). The germline gives CDR1 LNHDA, CDR2 SQIVND (reference sequence). The length of the CDR3 is 16 residues. The germline V and J ends were trimmed by 5 bases and 1 base, with 17 bases remaining between them. CDR3 in DNA: TGTGCCAGTAGTCCTTTGGACAGCTCTATTAACTATGGCTACACCTTC. It is translated as CASSPLDSSINYGYTF.

The rearrangement links TRBV5-1 to TRBJ2-2; 9 bases are a match to TRBD2. This CDR3 has 16 residues. Losses at the gene ends were 0 bases for V and 4 bases for J; bases not matched to a gene: 4. CDR1 and CDR2 (germline): SGHRS, YFSETQ. This CDR3 is CASSLGGLAGTGELFF. DNA for the CDR3: TGCGCCAGCAGCTTGGGGGGACTAGCAGGCACCGGGGAGCTGTTTTTT.

The J gene is TRBJ2-5, the V gene TRBV6-1; tentatively, D is TRBD2 (5 bases). The V gene's germline CDR1 is MNHNS and CDR2 SASEGT. With 4 bases removed from V and 1 base from J, the gap between germline ends came to 10 bases. The CDR3 consists of 14 residues. CDR3 protein: CASSATGSQETQYF. Written as DNA, the CDR3 is TGTGCCAGCAGTGCAACGGGGAGCCAAGAGACCCAGTACTTC.

The CDR3 DNA sequence: TGCGCCAGCAGCTTGGTGACAGGCCCCTACGAGCAGTACTTC. As protein: CASSLVTGPYEQYF. V gene TRBV5-1 combines with J gene TRBJ2-7, with D maybe TRBD1 (6 bases). Germline V gene lookup returns CDR1 SGHRS and CDR2 YFSETQ. The CDR3 has 14 amino acids. V lost 0 bases, J lost 2 bases, and 9 bases lay in between.

This clone has a handful of counts. The V and J genes are TRBV28 and TRBJ2-1; a weak D match, TRBD2 (6 bases). The CDR3 covers 14 residues. Germline V gene lookup returns CDR1 MDHEN and CDR2 SYDVKM. The V and J ends lost 5 bases and 7 bases respectively, with 15 bases between them. The DNA for the CDR3 is TGTGCCAGCAGTAGACCCTCCGGGACTAATGAGCAGTTCTTC. It translates to CASSRPSGTNEQFF.

This chain links TRBV6-5 with TRBJ1-1, with TRBD1 as a possible D gene (6 bases). V lost 6 bases and J lost 4, with 12 bases in between. This CDR3 comprises 13 residues. Germline V gene data show CDR1 as MNHEY and CDR2 as SVGAGI. CDR3 residues: CASRLTGSTEAFF. The CDR3 DNA reads as TGTGCCAGCAGGTTGACAGGTAGCACTGAAGCTTTCTTT.

This clone showed up just a few times. The rearrangement joins TRBV5-1 to TRBJ2-7, with 10 bases lining up with TRBD1. V trimming: 0 bases; J trimming: 6 bases; junction bases outside the gene matches: 6. Germline values: CDR1 SGHRS, CDR2 YFSETQ. The CDR3 sequence is 15 residues long. This CDR3 is CASSLGSGQGFEQYF. For the CDR3, the DNA is TGCGCCAGCAGCTTGGGCTCGGGACAGGGGTTCGAGCAGTACTTC.

The J gene is TRBJ2-5, the V gene TRBV4-2; TRBD2 agrees at 8 bases. Germline trimming cut 3 bases from V and 3 bases from J; bases unmatched to any gene: 6. The V gene's germline CDR1 is LGHNA and CDR2 YNFKEQ. The CDR3 is made up of 15 amino acids. The CDR3 bases are TGTGCCAGCAGCCATAGTGGGACTAGTAAAGAGACCCAGTACTTC. Encoded protein: CASSHSGTSKETQYF.

Note on this clone: The conserved final phenylalanine or tryptophan is absent from the CDR3, which likely points to a read error. The DNA is left out, because the CDR3 cannot be placed on it with certainty; the CDR3 is given as TCRdb lists it. The V and J genes are TRBV28 and TRBJ1-1. CDR1 MDHEN and CDR2 SYDVKM come from the germline V gene. The CDR3 sequence runs 13 residues, both termini included. Here the CDR3 reads CASSLGVGGIRFL.

This clone turned up a few times. This chain joins TRBV9 and TRBJ2-7; TRBD2 agrees at 8 bases. The V gene's germline CDR1 is SGDLS and CDR2 YYNGEE. This CDR3 comprises 15 residues. Trimming cost V 0 bases and J 5 bases; bases outside gene matches: 7. In DNA form, the CDR3 reads TGTGCCAGCAGCGTAGCTCGGGGGGGGTACCACGAGCAGTACTTC. Translating gives CASSVARGGYHEQYF. Together with reference TRBV9 and TRBJ2-7, the CDR3 gives the full variable domain: DSGVTQTPKHLITATGQRVTLRCSPRSGDLSVYWYQQSLDQGLQFLIQYYNGEERAKGNILERFSAQQFPDLHSELNLSSLELGDSALYFCASSVARGGYHEQYFGPGTRLTVT.

This rearrangement joins TRBV27 to TRBJ2-7; D uncertain. V lost 6 bases and J 3 bases, leaving 12 bases between the germline ends. The CDR3 covers 13 residues. Germline lookup yields CDR1 MNHEY and CDR2 SMNVEV (reference sequence). CDR3 sequence (DNA): TGTGCCAGCAGCGGAGCGTTGGGCTACGAGCAGTACTTC. Its translation: CASSGALGYEQYF.

This clone was observed a few times. The chain links TRBV5-1 to TRBJ2-3, with 11 bases identical to TRBD1. With 4 bases clipped from V and 4 bases from J, the junction kept 8 bases outside the gene matches. Germline-derived CDR1 and CDR2 are SGHRS and YFSETQ. The CDR3 totals 16 residues. The CDR3 spells CASSPLGTGGADTQYF. The CDR3 coding sequence is TGCGCCAGCAGCCCCTTAGGGACAGGGGGAGCAGATACGCAGTATTTT.

This sequence joins TRBV12-2 and TRBJ2-3; whether TRBD2, the table's D call, matches the DNA was not checked. TRBV12-2 is reported as a pseudogene. CDR3 length: 18 amino acids. DNA for the CDR3: TGTGCAAGTCGCTACACCCCCGGGACTAGCGAGATCAGGGGGACGCAGTATTTT. Translated, it gives CASRYTPGTSEIRGTQYF.

This clone was picked up many times. The gene calls are TRBV28 and TRBJ2-2, with D unresolved. Germline values: CDR1 MDHEN, CDR2 SYDVKM. This CDR3 comprises 15 residues. Deletions cut 6 bases from V and 2 bases from J, with 13 bases between. CDR3 residues: CASSSTHTNTGELFF. The CDR3 DNA reads as TGTGCCAGCAGCTCGACACACACAAACACCGGGGAGCTGTTTTTT.

As concerns this clone: The germline gene is not matched at one end of the junction; a read error may be the cause. The chain employs TRBV7-6 and TRBJ2-7; 12 bases line up with TRBD2. There are 15 residues in the CDR3. The germline CDR1 and CDR2 sequences are SGHVS and FNYEAQ. CDR3 amino acids: CASGLGVTSGGEQYF. CDR3 bases: TGTGCCAGCGGCTTAGGGGTGACTAGCGGGGGCGAGCAGTACTTC. Using reference TRBV7-6 and TRBJ2-7 for the parts outside the CDR3, the full variable domain is GAGVSQSPRYKVTKRGQDVALRCDPISGHVSLYWYRQALGQGPEFLTYFNYEAQQDKSGLPNDRFSAERPEGSISTLTIQRTEQRDSAMYRCASGLGVTSGGEQYFGPGTRLTVT.